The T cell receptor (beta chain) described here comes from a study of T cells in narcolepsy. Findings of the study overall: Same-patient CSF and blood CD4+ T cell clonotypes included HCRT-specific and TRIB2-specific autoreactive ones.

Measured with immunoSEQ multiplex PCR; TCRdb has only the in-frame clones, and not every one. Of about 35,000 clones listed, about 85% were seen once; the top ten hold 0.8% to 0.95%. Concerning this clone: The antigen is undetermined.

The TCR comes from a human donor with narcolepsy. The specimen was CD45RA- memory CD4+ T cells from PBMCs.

In nucleotides, the CDR3 is TGTGCCAGCAGTCTACGGCAAGCCGCGCAGTATTTT. Protein: CASSLRQAAQYF. The chain joins TRBV28 to TRBJ2-3; D unclear. Trimming pared 5 bases from V and 10 bases from J, leaving 13 bases between. The CDR3 runs to 12 residues. CDR1 MDHEN and CDR2 SYDVKM come from the germline V gene.